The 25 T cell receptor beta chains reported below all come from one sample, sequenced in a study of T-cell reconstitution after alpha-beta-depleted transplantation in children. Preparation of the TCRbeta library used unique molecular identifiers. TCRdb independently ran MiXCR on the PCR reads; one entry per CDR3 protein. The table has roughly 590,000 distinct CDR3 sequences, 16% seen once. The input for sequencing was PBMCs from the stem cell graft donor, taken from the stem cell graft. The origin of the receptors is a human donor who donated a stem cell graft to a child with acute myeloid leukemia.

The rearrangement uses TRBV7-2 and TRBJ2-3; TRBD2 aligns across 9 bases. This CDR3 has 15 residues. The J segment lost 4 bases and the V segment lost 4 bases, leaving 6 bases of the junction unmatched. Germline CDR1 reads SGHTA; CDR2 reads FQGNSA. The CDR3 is CASSSSGTSPDTQYF. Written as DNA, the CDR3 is TGTGCCAGCAGCTCTTCCGGGACTAGCCCAGATACGCAGTATTTT.

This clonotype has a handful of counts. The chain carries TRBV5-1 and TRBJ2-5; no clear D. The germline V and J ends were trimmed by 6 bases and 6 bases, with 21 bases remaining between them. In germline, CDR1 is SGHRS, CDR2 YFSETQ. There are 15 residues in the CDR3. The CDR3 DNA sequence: TGCGCCAGCACCTTTAGCTTATTCAAGGATCAGACCCAGTACTTC. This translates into CASTFSLFKDQTQYF.

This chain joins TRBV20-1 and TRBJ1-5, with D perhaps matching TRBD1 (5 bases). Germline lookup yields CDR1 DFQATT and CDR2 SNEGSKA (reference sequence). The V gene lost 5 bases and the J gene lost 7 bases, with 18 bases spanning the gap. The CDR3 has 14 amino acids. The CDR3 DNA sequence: TGCAGTGCTGAAGAAATGGGGGTGAACCAGCCCCAGCATTTT. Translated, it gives CSAEEMGVNQPQHF.

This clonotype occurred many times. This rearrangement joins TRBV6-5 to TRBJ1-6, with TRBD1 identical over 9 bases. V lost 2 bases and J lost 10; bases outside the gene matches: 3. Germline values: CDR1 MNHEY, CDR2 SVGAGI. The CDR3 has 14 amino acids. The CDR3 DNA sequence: TGTGCCAGCAGTTACCCCGGGACAGGGTCACCCCTCCACTTT. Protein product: CASSYPGTGSPLHF.

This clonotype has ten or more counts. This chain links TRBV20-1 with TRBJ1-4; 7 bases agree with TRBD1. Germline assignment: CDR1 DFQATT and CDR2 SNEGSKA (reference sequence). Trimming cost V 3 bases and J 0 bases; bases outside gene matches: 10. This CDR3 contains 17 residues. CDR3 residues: CSARDRPGTATNEKLFF. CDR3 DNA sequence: TGCAGTGCTAGGGATAGACCCGGGACAGCAACTAATGAAAAACTGTTTTTT.

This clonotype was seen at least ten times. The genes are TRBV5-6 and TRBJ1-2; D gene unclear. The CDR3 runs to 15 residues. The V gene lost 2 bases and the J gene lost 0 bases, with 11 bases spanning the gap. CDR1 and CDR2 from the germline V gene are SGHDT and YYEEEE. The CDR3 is CASSFRIGTNYGYTF. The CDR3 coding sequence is TGTGCCAGCAGCTTTAGAATCGGCACTAACTATGGCTACACCTTC.

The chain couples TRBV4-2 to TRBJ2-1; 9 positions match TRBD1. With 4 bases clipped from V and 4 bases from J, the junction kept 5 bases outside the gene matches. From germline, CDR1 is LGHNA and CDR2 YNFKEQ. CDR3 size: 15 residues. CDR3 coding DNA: TGTGCCAGCAGCCCCTTACAGGGGGCTTACAATGAGCAGTTCTTC. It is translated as CASSPLQGAYNEQFF.

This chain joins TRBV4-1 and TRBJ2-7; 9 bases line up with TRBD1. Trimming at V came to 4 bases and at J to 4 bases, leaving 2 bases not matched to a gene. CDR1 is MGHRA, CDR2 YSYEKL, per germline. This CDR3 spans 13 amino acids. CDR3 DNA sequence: TGCGCCAGCAGCCGAGGGACAGGGTACGAGCAGTACGTC. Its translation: CASSRGTGYEQYV.

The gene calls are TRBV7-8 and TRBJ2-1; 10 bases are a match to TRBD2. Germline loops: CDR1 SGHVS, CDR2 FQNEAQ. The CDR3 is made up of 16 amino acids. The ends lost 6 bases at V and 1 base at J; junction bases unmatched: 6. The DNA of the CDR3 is TGTGCCAGCAGTGTTAGCGGGGGGCCTTCCTACAATGAGCAGTTCTTC. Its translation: CASSVSGGPSYNEQFF.

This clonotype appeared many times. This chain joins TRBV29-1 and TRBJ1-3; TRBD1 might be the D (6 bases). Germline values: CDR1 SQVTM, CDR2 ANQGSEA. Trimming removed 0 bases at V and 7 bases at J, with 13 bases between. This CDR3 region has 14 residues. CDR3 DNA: TGCAGCGTTGAAGAGAGGGGGGCGCGGAACACCATATATTTT. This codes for CSVEERGARNTIYF.

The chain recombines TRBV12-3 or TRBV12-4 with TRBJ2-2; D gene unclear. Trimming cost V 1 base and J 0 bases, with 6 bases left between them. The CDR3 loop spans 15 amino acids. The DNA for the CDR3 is TGTGCCAGCAGTTTAGACGGCCCGAACACCGGGGAGCTGTTTTTT. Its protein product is CASSLDGPNTGELFF.

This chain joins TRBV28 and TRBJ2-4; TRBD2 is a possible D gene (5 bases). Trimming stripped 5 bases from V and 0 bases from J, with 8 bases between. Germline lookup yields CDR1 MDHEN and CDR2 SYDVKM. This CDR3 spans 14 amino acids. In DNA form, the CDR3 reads TGTGCCAGCAGTCCTAGCCTAGCCAAAAACATTCAGTACTTC. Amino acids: CASSPSLAKNIQYF.

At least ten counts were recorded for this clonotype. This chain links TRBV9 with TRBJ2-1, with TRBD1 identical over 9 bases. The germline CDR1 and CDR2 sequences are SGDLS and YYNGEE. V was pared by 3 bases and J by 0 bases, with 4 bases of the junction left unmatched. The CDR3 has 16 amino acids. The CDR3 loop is CASSAEGQGSYNEQFF. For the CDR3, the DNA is TGTGCCAGCAGCGCCGAGGGACAGGGCTCCTACAATGAGCAGTTCTTC.

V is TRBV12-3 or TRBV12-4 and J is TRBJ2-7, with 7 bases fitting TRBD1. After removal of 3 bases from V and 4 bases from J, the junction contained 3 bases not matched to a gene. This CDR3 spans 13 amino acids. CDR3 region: CASSFGTDYEQYF. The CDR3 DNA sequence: TGTGCCAGCAGTTTTGGGACAGATTACGAGCAGTACTTC.

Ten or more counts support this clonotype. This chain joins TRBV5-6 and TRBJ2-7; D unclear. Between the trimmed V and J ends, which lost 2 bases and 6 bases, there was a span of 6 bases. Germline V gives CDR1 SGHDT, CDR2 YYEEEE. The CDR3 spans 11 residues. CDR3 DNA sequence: TGTGCCAGCAGCTTCCTAGGCGAGCAGTACTTC. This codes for CASSFLGEQYF.

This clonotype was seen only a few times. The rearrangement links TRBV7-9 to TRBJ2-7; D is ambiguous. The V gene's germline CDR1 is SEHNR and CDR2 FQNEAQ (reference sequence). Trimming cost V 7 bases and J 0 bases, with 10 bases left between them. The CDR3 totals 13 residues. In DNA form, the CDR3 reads TGTGCCAGCACTAGTTCAAGCTCCTACGAGCAGTACGTC. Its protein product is CASTSSSSYEQYV.

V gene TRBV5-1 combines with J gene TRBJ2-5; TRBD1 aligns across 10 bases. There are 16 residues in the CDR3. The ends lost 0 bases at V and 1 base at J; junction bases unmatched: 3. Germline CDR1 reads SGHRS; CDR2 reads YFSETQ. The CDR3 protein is CASSLGGQGTQETQYF. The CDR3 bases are TGCGCCAGCAGCTTGGGGGGACAGGGGACCCAAGAGACCCAGTACTTC.

The CDR3 loop reads CASSLEIAGGNSYEQYF. Here the CDR3 DNA reads TGTGCCAGCAGCTTGGAAATAGCGGGAGGGAACTCCTACGAGCAGTACTTC. The chain links TRBV5-4 to TRBJ2-7, with 11 bases aligning to TRBD2. Germline-derived CDR1 and CDR2 are SGHNT and YYREEE (reference sequence). The CDR3 runs to 17 residues. Unmatched junction bases numbered 5, after V lost 0 bases and J lost 0 bases.

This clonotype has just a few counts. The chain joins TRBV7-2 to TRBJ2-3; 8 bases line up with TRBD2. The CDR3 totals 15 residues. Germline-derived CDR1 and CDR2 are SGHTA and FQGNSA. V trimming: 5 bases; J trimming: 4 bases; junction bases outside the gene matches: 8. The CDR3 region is CASSLSGVRSDTQYF. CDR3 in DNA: TGTGCCAGCAGCCTTAGCGGGGTGCGGTCAGATACGCAGTATTTT. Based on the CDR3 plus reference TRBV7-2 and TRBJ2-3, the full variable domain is GAGVSQSPSNKVTEKGKDVELRCDPISGHTALYWYRQSLGQGLEFLIYFQGNSAPDKSGLPSDRFSAERTGGSVSTLTIQRTQQEDSAVYLCASSLSGVRSDTQYFGPGTRLTVL.

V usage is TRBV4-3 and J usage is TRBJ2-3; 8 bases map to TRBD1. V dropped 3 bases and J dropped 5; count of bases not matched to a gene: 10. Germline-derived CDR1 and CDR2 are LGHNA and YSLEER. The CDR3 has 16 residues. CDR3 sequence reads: CASSQGQDRTLDTQYF. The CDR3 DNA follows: TGCGCCAGCAGCCAGGGACAGGACCGAACTCTAGATACGCAGTATTTT.

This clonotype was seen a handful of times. CDR3 sequence: CATSRVQGFNQPQHF. CDR3 nucleotides: TGTGCCACCAGCAGAGTTCAGGGTTTCAATCAGCCCCAGCATTTT. This sequence joins TRBV15 and TRBJ1-5, with a tentative D call TRBD1 (5 bases). The CDR3 contains 15 residues. Trimming removed 1 base from V and 3 bases from J, with 10 bases in between. Germline lookup yields CDR1 LNHNV and CDR2 YYDKDF (reference sequence).

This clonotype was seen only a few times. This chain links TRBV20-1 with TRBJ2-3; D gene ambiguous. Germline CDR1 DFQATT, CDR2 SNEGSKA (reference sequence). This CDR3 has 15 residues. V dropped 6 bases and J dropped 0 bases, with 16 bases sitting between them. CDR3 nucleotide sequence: TGCAGTGCACCAGACATCCTTTCTAGCACAGATACGCAGTATTTT. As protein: CSAPDILSSTDTQYF.

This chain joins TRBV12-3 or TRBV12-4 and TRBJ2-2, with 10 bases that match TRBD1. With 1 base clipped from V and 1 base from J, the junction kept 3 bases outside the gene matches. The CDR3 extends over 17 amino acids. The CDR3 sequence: CASSLGRTGGNTGELFF. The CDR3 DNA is TGTGCCAGCAGTTTAGGCAGGACAGGGGGGAACACCGGGGAGCTGTTTTTT.

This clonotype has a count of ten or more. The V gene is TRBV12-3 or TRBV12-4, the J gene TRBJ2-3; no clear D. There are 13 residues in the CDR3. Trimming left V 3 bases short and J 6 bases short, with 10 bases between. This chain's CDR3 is CASSFLAGDTQYF. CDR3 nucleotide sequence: TGTGCCAGCAGTTTTTTGGCCGGGGATACGCAGTATTTT.

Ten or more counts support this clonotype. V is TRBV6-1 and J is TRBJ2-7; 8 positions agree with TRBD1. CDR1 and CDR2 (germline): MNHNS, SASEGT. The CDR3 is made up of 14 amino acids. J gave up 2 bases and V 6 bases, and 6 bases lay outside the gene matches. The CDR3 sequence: CASSLTGVTYEQYF. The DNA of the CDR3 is TGTGCCAGCAGCCTGACAGGGGTTACCTACGAGCAGTACTTC.